This T cell receptor delta chain was sequenced during a study of γδ T cells in repeated Plasmodium falciparum infection (dated by TCRdb to 2020 to 2023). Broadly, across the study: Malian children exposed to intense seasonal malaria transmission were enrolled in the natural-infection arm and compared with Australian children matched for age and gender. Samples from controlled-infection subjects were taken at baseline, right before selected infections, and 21 days after each infection. Four controlled human malaria infections were administered to roughly 5 malaria-naive U.S. adults over around 600 days by bites from P. falciparum NF54-infected Anopheles stephensi mosquitoes. Malian gammadelta TCR repertoires were analysed cross-sectionally in periods with no transmission and longitudinally across episodes of acute febrile malaria. In the study, the shaping of the human gammadelta T cell repertoire by repeated Plasmodium falciparum infection was examined using natural infection in Mali and controlled human malaria infection. Broader findings and caveats from the paper: In Vdelta2-negative gammadelta TCR repertoires, which were largely Vdelta1+, repeated controlled infections appeared to drive waves of new clonotype selection. Analysis of inter-individual variability in gammadelta T cell responses was limited by the small size of the controlled-infection cohort. Across time and infection, the Vgamma9/Vdelta2+ TCR repertoires showed a highly stable polyclonal makeup, with many TCRgamma sequences overlapping between individuals. The Malian cohort was drawn from a small rural village made up mostly of one ethnic group, which limits generalizability. Compared with Australian children, Malian children appeared to have Vdelta2-negative gammadelta TCR repertoires that were more clonally expanded, less diverse and less shared.

For bulk TCR repertoire analysis, Vgamma9/Vdelta2+ and Vdelta2-negative gammadelta T cell populations were isolated by flow sorting from peripheral blood mononuclear cells. CDR3 length: 22 amino acids, cysteine to phenylalanine. The DNA shown is the 66-base CDR3, in frame from base 1. Clipping removes 0 bases from V and 7 bases from J, with 26 as the unmatched junction base count. For CDR1 and CDR2, the germline V gene lists TSWWSYY and QGS. This clone was detected many times. Its binding antigen is unknown. TCRdb's protein, taken from a much larger clone, differs from this DNA's translation at residue 19, likely owing to a read error; the protein displayed comes from the DNA. Libraries were made using multiplex PCR. TCRdb records Illumina MiSeq as the sequencer. Every sorted gammadelta T cell sample had both its TCR gamma (TRG) and TCR delta (TRD) chains sequenced. Processing in the source paper ran as follows. Clonotype tree plots, accumulated frequency of the top 20 clonotypes, diversity index (DI) and D75 metrics were included in the repertoire analyses. Clonotypes were called again by TCRdb from the public reads via CATT, and duplicate nucleotide sequences were then merged into one entry. The V and J calls, along with clone size, are taken from TCRdb and not from the paper's own processing. The sample profile shows roughly 93,000 delta-chain clones; 0.9% to 1% of them were found once. The top ten constitute more than 9% of the sample.

The material sequenced was gamma-delta T cells from blood. This clonotype originated in a pool of human donors (malaria-infected and uninfected, not separated). This receptor chain uses TRDV1 and TRDJ4, and TRDD3 matches 13 of the central bases. The CDR3 region reads CALGELLHHHAVLGDTPGHLIF. The DNA is TGTGCTCTTGGGGAACTATTACACCACCACGCTGTACTGGGGGATACGCCGGGACACCTGATCTTT.